The clone carrying this T cell receptor (beta chain) was detected only a few times. Its target is not known. The sample is drawn from a study of Ad26.COV2.S vaccination and SARS-CoV-2 variants. Study findings and constraints: The study found similar non-spike TCR breadth in vaccine and placebo recipients. Those who received the vaccine showed greater spike-specific TCR breadth than those given placebo. Total T cell responses, in the TCR breadth and depth analyses, may have been underestimated.

V shed 11 bases and J shed 5 bases, with 15 bases lying between them. There are 12 residues in the CDR3. CDR1 is PRHDT, CDR2 FYEKMQ, per germline (reference sequence). TCRdb's copy holds only in-frame clones and misses some; the assay was immunoSEQ multiplex PCR. The sample lists some 180,000 clones, roughly 87% seen once, with about 5.5% in the top ten. This sequence originates from a human donor who had recovered from COVID-19. Source: peripheral blood, taken after recovery from COVID-19. The V gene is TRBV13, the J gene TRBJ1-1; tentatively, D is TRBD1 (5 bases). The CDR3 nucleotides read TGTGCCTCCCGGGGGGGGAGGACTGAAGCTTTCTTT. Translated, it gives CASRGGRTEAFF.